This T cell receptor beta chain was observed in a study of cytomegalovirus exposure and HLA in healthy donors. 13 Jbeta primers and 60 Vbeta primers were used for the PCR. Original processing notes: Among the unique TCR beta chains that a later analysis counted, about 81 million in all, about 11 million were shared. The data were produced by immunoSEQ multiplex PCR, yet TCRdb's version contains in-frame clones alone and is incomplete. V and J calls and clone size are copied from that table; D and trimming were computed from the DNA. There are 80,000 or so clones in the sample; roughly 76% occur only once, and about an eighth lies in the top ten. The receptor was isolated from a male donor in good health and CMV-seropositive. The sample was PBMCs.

The CDR3 region is CASSPLRLAGRGPNEQYF. Here the CDR3 DNA reads TGTGCCAGCAGCCCCCTGAGACTAGCGGGGCGGGGACCCAACGAGCAGTACTTC. This rearrangement joins TRBV7-3 to TRBJ2-7; 11 bases map to TRBD2. The CDR3 contains 18 residues. V gave up 5 bases and J gave up 5 bases; unmatched junction bases: 17. CDR1 and CDR2 (germline): SGHTA, FQGTGA.